Listed below are T cell receptor beta chains from one sample, sequenced in a study of Graves' ophthalmopathy and Graves' hyperthyroidism. TCRdb fed the multiplex PCR reads into MiXCR, producing one record per CDR3 protein. Of around 600,000 distinct CDR3 sequences listed, over 40% are singletons. The source material was peripheral blood. These receptors were obtained from an adult man with Graves' ophthalmopathy. Each CDR3 is given with its conserved first and last residue. The D gene is left open where the match is weak. Rows give clone size only sometimes, using once, few, many, or a class for an expanded clone.

V gene	clone size	D gene	J gene	CDR3 protein	CDR3 DNA
TRBV18	few	TRBD1	TRBJ2-7	CASSPTGTGLKYF	TGTGCCAGCTCACCAACCGGGACAGGGTTGAAGTACTTC
TRBV9	.	TRBD1	TRBJ1-6	CASSTGGSASPLHF	TGTGCCAGCAGCACAGGGGGCAGCGCTTCACCCCTCCACTTT
TRBV2	many	.	TRBJ1-2	CASSDTRDYGYTF	TGTGCCAGCAGTGATACCAGGGATTATGGCTACACCTTC
TRBV10-3	once	.	TRBJ2-6	CAISESGGSGANVLTF	TGTGCCATCAGTGAGAGTGGGGGCTCTGGGGCCAACGTCCTGACTTTC
TRBV1	.	.	TRBJ1-5	CTSSQVPSPTRQPQHF	TGCACCAGCAGCCAAGTTCCGTCCCCTACTCGTCAGCCCCAGCATTTT
TRBV10-3	.	TRBD1	TRBJ1-6	CAISARDWDSGNSPLHF	TGTGCCATCAGTGCTAGAGACTGGGACAGTGGTAATTCACCCCTCCACTTT
TRBV6-1	few	.	TRBJ1-5	CASREPTGPHQPQHF	TGTGCCAGCAGAGAACCCACAGGGCCCCATCAGCCCCAGCATTTT
TRBV20-1	few	TRBD2	TRBJ2-2	CSARLAGVGGELFF	TGCAGTGCTAGACTAGCGGGAGTTGGCGGGGAGCTGTTTTTT
TRBV2	many	.	TRBJ1-1	CASSQREGAFF	TGTGCCAGCAGTCAAAGGGAGGGAGCTTTCTTT
TRBV5-1	.	.	TRBJ1-5	CAGSLNEDQPQHF	TGCGCCGGCAGCTTGAACGAGGATCAGCCCCAGCATTTT
TRBV7-9	many	.	TRBJ2-5	CATPEGGIETQYF	TGTGCCACCCCCGAGGGCGGGATAGAGACCCAGTACTTC
TRBV29-1	once	TRBD1	TRBJ2-1	CSVATGATIPEQFF	TGCAGCGTTGCCACAGGGGCAACTATCCCTGAGCAGTTCTTC
TRBV20-1	few	TRBD2	TRBJ2-7	CSASRRLAESSYEQYF	TGCAGTGCTAGTAGACGACTAGCGGAAAGCTCCTACGAGCAGTACTTC
TRBV5-1	.	.	TRBJ2-5	CASSYDGGGRETQYF	TGCGCCAGCAGCTATGACGGGGGAGGTCGGGAGACCCAGTACTTC
TRBV4-2	.	.	TRBJ1-1	CASSQEVYRNTEAFF	TGTGCCAGCAGCCAAGAGGTTTACAGGAACACTGAAGCTTTCTTT